These T cell receptor beta chains were read from a single sample in a study of T cell responses to AZD1222 COVID-19 vaccine. Assay: immunoSEQ multiplex PCR; the TCRdb copy retains only in-frame clones and omits some. The data contain 150,000 or so clones, around 92% of them singletons. Sample: peripheral blood, taken 28 days after the second AZD1222 dose. The receptors here all came from an adult who received the AZD1222 COVID-19 vaccine. CDR3s include the opening cysteine and the closing phenylalanine or tryptophan. Each record gives: J gene, clone size, V gene, D gene, CDR3 DNA, CDR3 protein. D genes are given only for firm matches. Some rows have no size entry. The others give once, few or many, or a class for an expanded clone.

J: TRBJ1-2
size: few
V: TRBV5-1
D: NA
DNA: TGCGCCAGCAGCTTGTATGGCAGAAGCAACTATGGCTACACCTTC
CDR3: CASSLYGRSNYGYTF

J: TRBJ1-3
size: NA
V: TRBV19
D: NA
DNA: TGTGCCAGTAGTATTAGGACGGGGTACTCTGGAAACACCATATATTTT
CDR3: CASSIRTGYSGNTIYF

J: TRBJ1-3
size: NA
V: TRBV19
D: NA
DNA: TGTGCCAGTAGTATTGCGCTTACTGGAAACACCATATATTTT
CDR3: CASSIALTGNTIYF

J: TRBJ1-4
size: NA
V: TRBV9
D: NA
DNA: TGTGCCAGCAGCCCCGAGGGGGGAAGGAACGAAAAACTGTTTTTT
CDR3: CASSPEGGRNEKLFF

J: TRBJ2-7
size: NA
V: TRBV5-5
D: TRBD2
DNA: TGTGCCAGCAGCTCCACTAGCGGGGGATCCTACGAGCAGTACTTC
CDR3: CASSSTSGGSYEQYF

J: TRBJ1-5
size: NA
V: TRBV12-5
D: TRBD1
DNA: TGTGCTAGTGGTTCCTCGACAGGGCTCAATCAGCCCCAGCATTTT
CDR3: CASGSSTGLNQPQHF

J: TRBJ2-1
size: once
V: TRBV5-4
D: NA
DNA: TGTGCCAGCAGCTTGACAGGACAAGGGATTGGGAATGAGCAGTTCTTC
CDR3: CASSLTGQGIGNEQFF

J: TRBJ2-1
size: NA
V: TRBV18
D: TRBD2
DNA: TGTGCCAGCTCACTAGGGACTAGCGGTACCTACAATGAGCAGTTCTTC
CDR3: CASSLGTSGTYNEQFF

J: TRBJ1-2
size: NA
V: TRBV29-1
D: NA
DNA: TGCAGCGTTGAATTCACGGCTATCAAAAAACCAATTAACTATGGCTACACCTTC
CDR3: CSVEFTAIKKPINYGYTF

J: TRBJ1-1
size: NA
V: TRBV7-8
D: NA
DNA: TGTGCCAGCAGCTTTGTGAGAGGAGGGTTCGCTGAAGCTTTCTTT
CDR3: CASSFVRGGFAEAFF

J: TRBJ1-2
size: once
V: TRBV5-4
D: NA
DNA: TGTGCCAGCAGCTTGGAGGCAGGGAGGGGCTACACCTTC
CDR3: CASSLEAGRGYTF

J: TRBJ1-1
size: NA
V: TRBV3-1/TRBV3-2
D: NA
DNA: TGTGCCAGCAGTTGGGGAATGAACACTGAAGCTTTCTTT
CDR3: CASSWGMNTEAFF

J: TRBJ1-1
size: NA
V: TRBV2
D: TRBD1
DNA: TGTGCCAGCAGCCACGGACAGGGGAGCACTGAAGCTTTCTTT
CDR3: CASSHGQGSTEAFF

J: TRBJ2-7
size: once
V: TRBV4-1
D: NA
DNA: TGCGCCAGCAGCTCCCTGACGCTAGAATACGAGCAGTACTTC
CDR3: CASSSLTLEYEQYF

J: TRBJ1-3
size: NA
V: TRBV5-5
D: NA
DNA: TGTGCCAGCAGCTCCGGGGGCCGGGGAAACACCATATATTTT
CDR3: CASSSGGRGNTIYF

J: TRBJ2-1
size: NA
V: TRBV11-2
D: NA
DNA: TGTGCCAGCAGATTTGGTATAAAGGGCGGGACAGACAATGAGCAGTTCTTC
CDR3: CASRFGIKGGTDNEQFF

J: TRBJ2-2
size: NA
V: TRBV5-4
D: TRBD1
DNA: TGTGCCAGCAGCCTGACAGGGGCGTCGTACACCGGGGAGCTGTTTTTT
CDR3: CASSLTGASYTGELFF

J: TRBJ1-2
size: NA
V: TRBV6-5
D: NA
DNA: TGTGCCAGCAGTTACTCGGAGGGGGGCGGAGGCCTAGGCTACACCTTC
CDR3: CASSYSEGGGGLGYTF

J: TRBJ2-5
size: once
V: TRBV6-5
D: TRBD2
DNA: TGTGCCAGCAGTCGCCTAGCGGGGGAACAAGAGACCCAGTACTTC
CDR3: CASSRLAGEQETQYF

J: TRBJ2-1
size: NA
V: TRBV9
D: NA
DNA: TGTGCCAGCAGCGTAAGCGGGCCCACCTACAATGAGCAGTTCTTC
CDR3: CASSVSGPTYNEQFF

J: TRBJ2-2
size: once
V: TRBV7-6
D: NA
DNA: TGTGCCAGCAGCGGAATATCGGTGAACACCGGGGAGCTGTTTTTT
CDR3: CASSGISVNTGELFF

J: TRBJ1-2
size: once
V: TRBV5-6
D: NA
DNA: TGTGCCAGCAGCTTGGCGGCAGTCTATGGCTACACCTTC
CDR3: CASSLAAVYGYTF

J: TRBJ2-5
size: NA
V: TRBV11-2
D: NA
DNA: TGTGCCAGCAGCCCGGGACCACAAGAGACCCAGTACTTC
CDR3: CASSPGPQETQYF

J: TRBJ1-1
size: NA
V: TRBV6-2/TRBV6-3
D: TRBD1
DNA: TGTGCCAGCAGCGCACAGGGGGCTGACACTGAAGCTTTCTTT
CDR3: CASSAQGADTEAFF

J: TRBJ2-3
size: NA
V: TRBV6-5
D: NA
DNA: TGTGCCAGCAGTCTCAATTCGGACACAGATACGCAGTATTTT
CDR3: CASSLNSDTDTQYF

J: TRBJ1-2
size: NA
V: TRBV7-8
D: NA
DNA: TGTGCCAGCAGCCCTGGGGGTATGCCGAATGGCTACACCTTC
CDR3: CASSPGGMPNGYTF

J: TRBJ1-2
size: NA
V: TRBV30
D: NA
DNA: TGTGCCTGGAGTGTATTTACACCCCCGGGGAGCAATGAAGGCTACACCTTC
CDR3: CAWSVFTPPGSNEGYTF

J: TRBJ1-6
size: NA
V: TRBV5-1
D: NA
DNA: TGCGCCAGCAGCCCGAGTGGGGGTCTCCCCTCACCCCTCCACTTT
CDR3: CASSPSGGLPSPLHF

J: TRBJ2-6
size: NA
V: TRBV5-1
D: TRBD1
DNA: TGCGCCAGCAGCCTCTGGGGACAGGGGAGCTCTGGGGCCAACGTCCTGACTTTC
CDR3: CASSLWGQGSSGANVLTF

J: TRBJ2-7
size: NA
V: TRBV19
D: NA
DNA: TGTGCCAGTAGTATCCGTCAGGTAGGGGGCTACGAGCAGTACTTC
CDR3: CASSIRQVGGYEQYF

J: TRBJ1-5
size: NA
V: TRBV19
D: NA
DNA: TGTGCCAGTAGTATATGGGGCAGATCCGGCAATCAGCCCCAGCATTTT
CDR3: CASSIWGRSGNQPQHF

J: TRBJ1-2
size: once
V: TRBV19
D: NA
DNA: TGTGCCAGTACCCAGGGTCGATTCAGAGGCTACACCTTC
CDR3: CASTQGRFRGYTF

J: TRBJ2-3
size: NA
V: TRBV7-9
D: NA
DNA: TGTGCCAGCAGCTTAGCGGGTGGAACGCAGTATTTT
CDR3: CASSLAGGTQYF

J: TRBJ1-1
size: NA
V: TRBV11-2
D: NA
DNA: TGTGCCAGCAGCTTCAATCCTATCGGGACTGAAGCTTTCTTT
CDR3: CASSFNPIGTEAFF

J: TRBJ1-5
size: NA
V: TRBV6-6
D: NA
DNA: TGTGCCAGCAGTCCATTGAATCAGCCCCAGCATTTT
CDR3: CASSPLNQPQHF

J: TRBJ1-5
size: NA
V: TRBV27
D: NA
DNA: TGTGCCAGCAGTCGAATCCCAGGGGACAATCAGCCCCAGCATTTT
CDR3: CASSRIPGDNQPQHF

J: TRBJ1-6
size: NA
V: TRBV6-4
D: TRBD1
DNA: TGTGCCAGCAGTGACTCGGGACAGGGACACTCACCCCTCCACTTT
CDR3: CASSDSGQGHSPLHF

J: TRBJ1-4
size: NA
V: TRBV18
D: NA
DNA: TGTGCCAGCTCCAAGCGGGGGGACCAGGAAAAACTGTTTTTT
CDR3: CASSKRGDQEKLFF

J: TRBJ2-5
size: few
V: TRBV27
D: NA
DNA: TGTGCCAGCAGTTTAACTGGGCGGGGGCCCCAAGAGACCCAGTACTTC
CDR3: CASSLTGRGPQETQYF

J: TRBJ1-3
size: NA
V: TRBV5-1
D: TRBD1
DNA: TGCGCCAGCCAGCCACTGGGGGGACAGGCCCTCTCTGGAAACACCATATATTTT
CDR3: CASQPLGGQALSGNTIYF

J: TRBJ2-5
size: once
V: TRBV10-3
D: TRBD2
DNA: TGTGCCATCAGTGAGTCAAAGCGGGGGGGCCGAGAGACCCAGTACTTC
CDR3: CAISESKRGGRETQYF

J: TRBJ2-2
size: NA
V: TRBV11-3
D: NA
DNA: TGTGCCAGCAGCTGGGAGGCCGACGGGGAGCTGTTTTTT
CDR3: CASSWEADGELFF

J: TRBJ1-2
size: NA
V: TRBV19
D: TRBD1
DNA: TGTGCCAGTAGTCCCCTGGACAGGGGCTTATATGGCTACACCTTC
CDR3: CASSPLDRGLYGYTF

J: TRBJ2-7
size: NA
V: TRBV5-4
D: NA
DNA: TGTGCCAGCAGCTTGGGGGCAGAAAGCTCCTACGAGCAGTACTTC
CDR3: CASSLGAESSYEQYF

J: TRBJ1-4
size: NA
V: TRBV19
D: NA
DNA: TGTGCCAGTAGTCCTAGAGGGACCCGGGCGCATGAAAAACTGTTTTTT
CDR3: CASSPRGTRAHEKLFF

J: TRBJ2-3
size: NA
V: TRBV7-9
D: TRBD1
DNA: TGTGCCAGCCAGGGGGAAAGCACAGATACGCAGTATTTT
CDR3: CASQGESTDTQYF

J: TRBJ1-1
size: NA
V: TRBV3-1/TRBV3-2
D: NA
DNA: TGTGCCAGCAGCTCAACTCCGGGACCGGGAACTTTCTTT
CDR3: CASSSTPGPGTFF

J: TRBJ2-2
size: once
V: TRBV11-2
D: TRBD1
DNA: TGTGCCAGCAGCTTAGGGACAGGTACCGGGGAGCTGTTTTTT
CDR3: CASSLGTGTGELFF

J: TRBJ2-2
size: NA
V: TRBV4-1
D: TRBD1
DNA: TGCGCCAGCAGCCAGGACAGGAGACTCGCGAACACCGGGGAGCTGTTTTTT
CDR3: CASSQDRRLANTGELFF

J: TRBJ1-3
size: NA
V: TRBV5-4
D: TRBD1
DNA: TGTGCCAGCAGCTTAGGGACAGGGGAACCAAACACCATATATTTT
CDR3: CASSLGTGEPNTIYF

J: TRBJ1-5
size: NA
V: TRBV28
D: TRBD1
DNA: TGTGCCAGCAGTTCCCCTTTCGACAGGGGATGGGTTAGCAATCAGCCCCAGCATTTT
CDR3: CASSSPFDRGWVSNQPQHF